The next 4 T cell receptor beta chains were all read from a single sample in a study of cytomegalovirus exposure and HLA in healthy donors. Primers included in the PCR were 60 Vbeta and 13 Jbeta primers. TCRdb's table, derived via immunoSEQ multiplex PCR, lists solely in-frame clones and lacks some. The repertoire consists of approximately 170,000 clones, with approximately 82% occurring once and the leading ten covering approximately 1.6%. Material: PBMCs. The receptors shown here come from a male donor in good health and CMV-seronegative.

The J gene is TRBJ2-1, the V gene TRBV28; 10 nucleotides line up with TRBD2. Germline trimming cut 6 bases from V and 7 bases from J; bases unmatched to any gene: 6. CDR3 length: 14 residues. From germline, CDR1 is MDHEN and CDR2 SYDVKM. The CDR3 region is CASSGLAVRNEQFF. CDR3 bases: TGTGCCAGCAGCGGACTAGCGGTTCGAAATGAGCAGTTCTTC.

This clone was counted a few times. The rearrangement uses TRBV7-9 and TRBJ2-4, with TRBD2 matching 8 bases. V was pared by 5 bases and J by 0 bases, with 12 bases of the junction left unmatched. The CDR3 covers 18 residues. Germline CDR1 reads SEHNR; CDR2 reads FQNEAQ (reference sequence). The CDR3 here is CASSPPRGAGEAKNIQYF. The CDR3 DNA sequence: TGTGCCAGCAGCCCGCCGCGGGGAGCGGGAGAAGCCAAAAACATTCAGTACTTC.

The rearrangement links TRBV5-1 to TRBJ1-2; possibly TRBD1 for D (5 bases). V lost 4 bases and J lost 6, with 19 bases in between. CDR1 and CDR2 (germline): SGHRS, YFSETQ. This CDR3 has 15 residues. The CDR3 nucleotides read TGCGCCAGCAGCCGTGACGGGACTGGAGTGGATGGCTACACCTTC. It translates to CASSRDGTGVDGYTF. Variable domain in full (rest from reference TRBV5-1 and TRBJ1-2): KAGVTQTPRYLIKTRGQQVTLSCSPISGHRSVSWYQQTPGQGLQFLFEYFSETQRNKGNFPGRFSGRQFSNSRSEMNVSTLELGDSALYLCASSRDGTGVDGYTFGSGTRLTVV.

The chain has TRBV6-5 and TRBJ1-6; the D gene is possibly TRBD1 (5 bases). The length of the CDR3 is 14 residues. Germline V lookup: CDR1 MNHEY, CDR2 SVGAGI. V lost 2 bases and J lost 7, with 9 bases in between. The CDR3 DNA follows: TGTGCCAGCAGTTACGTAGGGGCCAATTCACCCCTCCACTTT. Amino acid sequence: CASSYVGANSPLHF.